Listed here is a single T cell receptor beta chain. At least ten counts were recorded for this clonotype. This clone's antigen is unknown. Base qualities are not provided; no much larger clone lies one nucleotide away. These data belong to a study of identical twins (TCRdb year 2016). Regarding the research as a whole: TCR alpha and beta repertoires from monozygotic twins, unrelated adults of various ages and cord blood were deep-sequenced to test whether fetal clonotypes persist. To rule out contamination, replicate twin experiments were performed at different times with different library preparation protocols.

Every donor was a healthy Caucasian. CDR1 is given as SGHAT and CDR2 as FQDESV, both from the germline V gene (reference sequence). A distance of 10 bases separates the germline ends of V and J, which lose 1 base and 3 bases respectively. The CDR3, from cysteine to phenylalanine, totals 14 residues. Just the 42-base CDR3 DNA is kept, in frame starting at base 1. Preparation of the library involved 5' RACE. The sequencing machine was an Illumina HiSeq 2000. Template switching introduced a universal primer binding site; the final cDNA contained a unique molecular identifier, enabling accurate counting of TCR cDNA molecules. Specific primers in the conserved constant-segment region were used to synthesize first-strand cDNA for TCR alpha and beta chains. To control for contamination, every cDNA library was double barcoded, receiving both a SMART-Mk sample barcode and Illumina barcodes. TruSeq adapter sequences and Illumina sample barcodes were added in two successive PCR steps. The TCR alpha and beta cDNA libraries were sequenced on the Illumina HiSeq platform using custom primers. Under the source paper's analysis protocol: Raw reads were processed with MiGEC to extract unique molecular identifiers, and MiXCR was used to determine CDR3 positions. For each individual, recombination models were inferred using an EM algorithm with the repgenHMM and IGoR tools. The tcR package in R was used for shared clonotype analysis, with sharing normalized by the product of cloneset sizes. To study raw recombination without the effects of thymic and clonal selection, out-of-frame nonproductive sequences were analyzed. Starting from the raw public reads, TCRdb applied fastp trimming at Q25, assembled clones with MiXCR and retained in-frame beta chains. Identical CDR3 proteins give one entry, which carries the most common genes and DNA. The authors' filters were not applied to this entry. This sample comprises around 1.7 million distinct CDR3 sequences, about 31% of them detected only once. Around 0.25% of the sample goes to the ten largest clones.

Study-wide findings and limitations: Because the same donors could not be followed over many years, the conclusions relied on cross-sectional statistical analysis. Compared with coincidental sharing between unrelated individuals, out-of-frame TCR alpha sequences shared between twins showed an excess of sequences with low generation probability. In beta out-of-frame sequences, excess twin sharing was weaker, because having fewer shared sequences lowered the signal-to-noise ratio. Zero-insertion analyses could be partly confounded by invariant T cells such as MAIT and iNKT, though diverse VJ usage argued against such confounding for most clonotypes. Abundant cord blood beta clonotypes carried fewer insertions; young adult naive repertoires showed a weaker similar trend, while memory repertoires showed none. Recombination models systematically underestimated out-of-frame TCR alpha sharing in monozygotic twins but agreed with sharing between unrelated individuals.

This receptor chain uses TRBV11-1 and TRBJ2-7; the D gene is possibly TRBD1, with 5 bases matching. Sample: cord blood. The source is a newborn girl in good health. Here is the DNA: TGTGCCAGCAGCTTAGGGACACCAGACTACGAGCAGTACTTC. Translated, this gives CASSLGTPDYEQYF.